These 8 T cell receptor beta chains were sequenced from one sample in a study of shared clonotypes between healthy human individuals. Libraries were prepared by immunoSEQ multiplex PCR; TCRdb keeps only in-frame clonotypes and omits some of them. The sample holds fewer than 1.6 million clones, approximately 98.5% seen once. Input material: naive CD4+ T cells sorted from blood. Subset noted: CD45RA+ positively selected. The receptors come from a man aged 30 to 39 in good health.

CDR3 amino acids: CASSWSRGSSYEQYF. CDR3 bases: TGCGCCAGCAGCTGGAGCCGGGGGAGCTCCTACGAGCAGTACTTC. This chain connects TRBV5-1 to TRBJ2-7, with D maybe TRBD2 (6 bases). The CDR3 extends over 15 amino acids. Germline values: CDR1 SGHRS, CDR2 YFSETQ. V dropped 3 bases and J dropped 0 bases, with 13 bases sitting between them.

V is TRBV6-1 and J is TRBJ2-1; 8 bases map to TRBD1. The CDR3 is 17 amino acids. Looked up from germline, CDR1 is MNHNS and CDR2 is SASEGT. Trimming cost V 4 bases and J 4 bases; bases outside gene matches: 12. The CDR3 region is CASSARRTGQEYNEQFF. DNA for the CDR3: TGTGCCAGCAGTGCCCGACGCACGGGACAGGAGTACAATGAGCAGTTCTTC.

This chain uses TRBV4-1 with TRBJ1-1, with D possibly TRBD1 on 6 matching bases. This CDR3 is built from 16 residues. The V end was cut by 2 bases, the J end by 1 base, with 14 bases between. Looked up from germline, CDR1 is MGHRA and CDR2 is YSYEKL. The CDR3, as DNA: TGCGCCAGCAGCCAAATCCGGGGGCAGAAGAACACTGAAGCTTTCTTT. It translates to CASSQIRGQKNTEAFF.

This clone was detected only once. The chain joins TRBV7-4 to TRBJ1-5; D unresolved. The CDR3 is 17 residues long. V was cut by 1 base and J by 0 bases, with 13 bases left in between. CDR1 and CDR2 (germline): SGHVT, SQSDAQ. CDR3 sequence reads: CASSLDPGGNSNQPQHF. The CDR3, as DNA: TGTGCCAGCAGCTTAGACCCTGGAGGGAATAGCAATCAGCCCCAGCATTTT.

V gene TRBV19 combines with J gene TRBJ2-3; D is ambiguous. The germline V and J ends were trimmed by 6 bases and 5 bases, with 15 bases remaining between them. This CDR3 contains 14 residues. Germline lookup yields CDR1 LNHDA and CDR2 SQIVND (reference sequence). The CDR3 loop reads CASSPSMSRDTQYF. The CDR3 DNA is TGTGCCAGTAGCCCCAGTATGTCCCGAGATACGCAGTATTTT. The full variable domain, completed using reference TRBV19 and TRBJ2-3, is DGGITQSPKYLFRKEGQNVTLSCEQNLNHDAMYWYRQDPGQGLRLIYYSQIVNDFQKGDIAEGYSVSREKKESFPLTVTSAQKNPTAFYLCASSPSMSRDTQYFGPGTRLTVL.

This rearrangement joins TRBV5-1 to TRBJ2-1; 7 nucleotides align to TRBD2. Germline-derived CDR1 and CDR2 are SGHRS and YFSETQ. This CDR3 spans 15 amino acids. J was trimmed by 6 bases and V by 1 base; bases with no gene match: 7. The CDR3 region has the DNA TGCGCCAGCAGCTTGACCTACCCGGGGGGCAATGAGCAGTTCTTC. Encoded protein: CASSLTYPGGNEQFF.

The chain has TRBV18 and TRBJ2-5; perhaps TRBD2 as D (7 bases). This CDR3 region has 17 residues. Trimming took 3 bases from V and 5 from J, leaving 22 bases between them. Looked up from germline, CDR1 is KGHSH and CDR2 is LQKENI. CDR3: CASSPPFGLKGGETQYF. CDR3 coding DNA: TGTGCCAGCTCACCCCCCTTTGGCCTAAAGGGGGGGGAGACCCAGTACTTC.

The chain has TRBV5-4 and TRBJ2-1, with D maybe TRBD1 (5 bases). V was shortened by 4 bases and J by 0 bases, with 17 bases between the two germline ends. The CDR3 is 17 amino acids. CDR1 and CDR2 from the germline V gene are SGHNT and YYREEE (reference sequence). The DNA of the CDR3 is TGTGCCAGCAGCCAAAACTGGGGCGGAACCTCCTACAATGAGCAGTTCTTC. Translated: CASSQNWGGTSYNEQFF.